This T cell receptor beta chain was recovered during a study of identical twins. MiXCR, applied by TCRdb to the 5' RACE reads, yields one record per CDR3 protein. The sample lists about 900,000 distinct CDR3 sequences, roughly an eighth occurring once. Another study also made use of these data, one on yellow fever vaccine responses in identical twins.

The TCR comes from a woman younger than 35 in good health. What was sequenced was PBMCs.

CDR3 sequence reads: CASSPQMTDYGYTF. CDR3 DNA: TGTGCCAGCAGCCCCCAAATGACAGACTATGGCTACACCTTC. The chain recombines TRBV3-1 with TRBJ1-2; tentative D call: TRBD1 (5 bases). The CDR3 runs to 14 residues. The V end was cut by 4 bases, the J end by 3 bases, with 12 bases between. CDR1 is LGHDT and CDR2 is YNNKEL in the germline V gene (reference sequence).